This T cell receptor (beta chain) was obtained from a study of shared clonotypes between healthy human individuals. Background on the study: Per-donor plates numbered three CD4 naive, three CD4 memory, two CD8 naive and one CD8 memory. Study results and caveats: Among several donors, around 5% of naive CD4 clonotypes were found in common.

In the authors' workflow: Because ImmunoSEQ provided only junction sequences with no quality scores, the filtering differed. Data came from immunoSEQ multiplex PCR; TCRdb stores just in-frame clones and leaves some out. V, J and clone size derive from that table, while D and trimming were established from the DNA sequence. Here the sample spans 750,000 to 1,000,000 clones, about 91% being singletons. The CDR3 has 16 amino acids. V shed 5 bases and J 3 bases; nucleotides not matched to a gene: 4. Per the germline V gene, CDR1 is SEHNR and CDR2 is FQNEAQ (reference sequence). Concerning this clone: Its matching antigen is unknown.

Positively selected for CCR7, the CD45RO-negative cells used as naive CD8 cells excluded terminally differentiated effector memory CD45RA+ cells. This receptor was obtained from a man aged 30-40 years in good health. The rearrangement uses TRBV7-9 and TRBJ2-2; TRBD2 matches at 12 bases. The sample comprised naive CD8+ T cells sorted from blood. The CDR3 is CASSGLAGRDTGELFF. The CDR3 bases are TGTGCCAGCAGCGGACTAGCGGGACGGGACACCGGGGAGCTGTTTTTT.